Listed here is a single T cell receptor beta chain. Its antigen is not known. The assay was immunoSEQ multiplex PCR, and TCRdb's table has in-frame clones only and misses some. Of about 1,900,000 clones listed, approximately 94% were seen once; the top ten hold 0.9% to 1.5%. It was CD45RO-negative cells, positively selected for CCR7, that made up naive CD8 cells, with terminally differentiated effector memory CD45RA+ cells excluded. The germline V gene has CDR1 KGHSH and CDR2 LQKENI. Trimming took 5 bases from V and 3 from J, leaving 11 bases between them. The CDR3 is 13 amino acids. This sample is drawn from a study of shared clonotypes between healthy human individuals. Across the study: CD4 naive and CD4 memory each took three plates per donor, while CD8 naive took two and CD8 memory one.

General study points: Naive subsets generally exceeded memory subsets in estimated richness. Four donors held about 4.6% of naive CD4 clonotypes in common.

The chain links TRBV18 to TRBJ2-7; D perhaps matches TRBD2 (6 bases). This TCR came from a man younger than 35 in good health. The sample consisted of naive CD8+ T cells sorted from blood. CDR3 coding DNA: TGTGCCAGCTCAGCGGACTACGGCTACGAGCAGTACTTC. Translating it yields CASSADYGYEQYF.